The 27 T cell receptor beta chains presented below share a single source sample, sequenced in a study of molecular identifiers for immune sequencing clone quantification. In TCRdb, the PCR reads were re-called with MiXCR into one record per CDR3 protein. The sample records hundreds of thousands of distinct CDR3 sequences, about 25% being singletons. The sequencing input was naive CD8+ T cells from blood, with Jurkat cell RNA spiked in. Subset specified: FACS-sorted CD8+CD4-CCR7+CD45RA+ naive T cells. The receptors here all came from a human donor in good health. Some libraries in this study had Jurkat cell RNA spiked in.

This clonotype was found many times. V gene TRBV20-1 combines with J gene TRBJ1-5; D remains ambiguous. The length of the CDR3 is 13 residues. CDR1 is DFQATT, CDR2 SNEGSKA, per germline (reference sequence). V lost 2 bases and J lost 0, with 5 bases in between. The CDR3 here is CSARTYSNQPQHF. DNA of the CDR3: TGCAGTGCTAGAACGTATAGCAATCAGCCCCAGCATTTT.

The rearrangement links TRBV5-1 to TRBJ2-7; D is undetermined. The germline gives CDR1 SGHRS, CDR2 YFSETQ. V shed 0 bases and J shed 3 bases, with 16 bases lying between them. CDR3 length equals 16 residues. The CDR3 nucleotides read TGCGCCAGCAGCTTGGGGGCCCCTCATTATAACTACGAGCAGTACTTC. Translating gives CASSLGAPHYNYEQYF.

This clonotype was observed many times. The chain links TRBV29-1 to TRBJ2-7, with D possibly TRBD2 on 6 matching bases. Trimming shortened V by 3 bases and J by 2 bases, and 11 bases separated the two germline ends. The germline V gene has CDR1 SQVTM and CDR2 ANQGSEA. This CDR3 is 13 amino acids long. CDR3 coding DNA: TGCAGCGTTGACGGTCCGGGAGCCTACGAGCAGTACTTC. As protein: CSVDGPGAYEQYF.

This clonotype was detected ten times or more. This chain's CDR3 is CASRMGLAATDTQYF. DNA of the CDR3: TGTGCCAGCAGGATGGGACTAGCGGCCACAGATACGCAGTATTTT. The genes are TRBV3-1 and TRBJ2-3, with 11 bases matching TRBD2. This CDR3 contains 15 residues. The germline gives CDR1 LGHDT, CDR2 YNNKEL (reference sequence). With V trimmed by 6 bases and J by 2 bases, 4 bases remained unmatched.

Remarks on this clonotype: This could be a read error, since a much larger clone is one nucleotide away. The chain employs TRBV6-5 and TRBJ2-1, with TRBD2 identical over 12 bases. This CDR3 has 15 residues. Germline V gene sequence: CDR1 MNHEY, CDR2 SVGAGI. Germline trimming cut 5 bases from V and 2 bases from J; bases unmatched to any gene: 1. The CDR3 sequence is CASSPSGGAYNEQFF. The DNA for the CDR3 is TGTGCCAGCAGTCCTAGCGGGGGGGCCTACAATGAGCAGTTCTTC.

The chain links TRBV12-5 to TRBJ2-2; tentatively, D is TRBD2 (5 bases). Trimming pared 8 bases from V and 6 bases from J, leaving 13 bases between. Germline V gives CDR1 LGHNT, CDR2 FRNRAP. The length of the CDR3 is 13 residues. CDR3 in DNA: TGTGCTAGTCGCGAGGGCCTGTCCGGGGAGCTGTTTTTT. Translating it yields CASREGLSGELFF.

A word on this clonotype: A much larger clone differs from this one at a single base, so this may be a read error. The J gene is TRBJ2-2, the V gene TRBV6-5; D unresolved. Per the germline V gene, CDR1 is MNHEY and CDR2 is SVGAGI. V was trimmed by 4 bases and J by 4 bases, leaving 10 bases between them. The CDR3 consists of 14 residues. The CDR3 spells CASSSLGSTGELFF. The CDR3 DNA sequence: TGTGCCAGCAGTTCCCTCGGTAGCACCGGGGAGCTGTTTTTT.

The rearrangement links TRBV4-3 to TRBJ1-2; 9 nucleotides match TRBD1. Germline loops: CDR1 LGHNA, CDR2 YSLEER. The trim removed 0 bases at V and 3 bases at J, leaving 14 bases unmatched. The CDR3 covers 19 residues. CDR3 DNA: TGCGCCAGCAGCCAAGATCTGCTGGACAGGGGCTCCGTGGACTATGGCTACACCTTC. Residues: CASSQDLLDRGSVDYGYTF.

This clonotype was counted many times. The CDR3 DNA is TGTGCCAGCACAATGATGAGGGGCGATACTAATGAAAAACTGTTTTTT. This encodes CASTMMRGDTNEKLFF. The gene calls are TRBV7-9 and TRBJ1-4; tentatively, D is TRBD1 (5 bases). Germline V gene sequence: CDR1 SEHNR, CDR2 FQNEAQ (reference sequence). With 7 bases removed from V and 2 bases from J, the gap between germline ends came to 17 bases. The length of the CDR3 is 16 residues.

CDR3 amino acids: CASSSLGIDQPQHF. The CDR3 DNA follows: TGTGCCAGCAGTTCGTTGGGGATTGATCAGCCCCAGCATTTT. V usage is TRBV12-3 or TRBV12-4 and J usage is TRBJ1-5; unclear D gene. V was trimmed by 4 bases and J by 5 bases, leaving 12 bases between them. This CDR3 comprises 14 residues.

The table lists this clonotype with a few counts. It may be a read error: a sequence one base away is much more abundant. The CDR3 bases are TGCGCCAGCAGCCGATCAACAGGGGGAGGATGTCAGCCCCAGCATTTT. This encodes CASSRSTGGGCQPQHF. J is TRBJ1-5 and V is TRBV4-1, with 8 positions matching TRBD1. V lost 4 bases to trimming and J lost 6 bases; unmatched junction nucleotides: 11. There are 16 residues in the CDR3. Per germline, CDR1 MGHRA and CDR2 YSYEKL.

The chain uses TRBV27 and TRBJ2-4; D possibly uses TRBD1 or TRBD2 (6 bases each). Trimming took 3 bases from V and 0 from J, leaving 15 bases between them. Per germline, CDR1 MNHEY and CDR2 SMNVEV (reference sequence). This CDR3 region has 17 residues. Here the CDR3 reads CASSFGGPARAKNIQYF. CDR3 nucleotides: TGTGCCAGCAGTTTCGGGGGCCCGGCTCGAGCCAAAAACATTCAGTACTTC.

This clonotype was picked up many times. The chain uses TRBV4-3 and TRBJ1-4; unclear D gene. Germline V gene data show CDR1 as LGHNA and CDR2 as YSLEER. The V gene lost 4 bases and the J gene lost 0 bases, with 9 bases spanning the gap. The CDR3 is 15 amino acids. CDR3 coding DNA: TGCGCCAGCAGCCGTTACAGAGCAACTAATGAAAAACTGTTTTTT. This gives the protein CASSRYRATNEKLFF.

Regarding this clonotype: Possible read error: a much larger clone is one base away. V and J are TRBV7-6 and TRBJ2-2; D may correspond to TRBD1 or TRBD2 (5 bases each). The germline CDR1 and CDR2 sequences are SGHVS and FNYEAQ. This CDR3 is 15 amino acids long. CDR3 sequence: CASSPGTTNTRELFF. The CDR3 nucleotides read TGTGCCAGCAGCCCCGGGACGACGAACACCAGGGAGCTGTTTTTT.

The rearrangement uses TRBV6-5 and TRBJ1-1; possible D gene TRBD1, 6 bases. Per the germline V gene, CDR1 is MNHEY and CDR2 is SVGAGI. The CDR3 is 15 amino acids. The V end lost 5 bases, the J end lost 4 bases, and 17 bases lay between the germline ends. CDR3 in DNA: TGTGCCAGCAGTCGGACGTCGGGACACTTCACTGAAGCTTTCTTT. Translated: CASSRTSGHFTEAFF.

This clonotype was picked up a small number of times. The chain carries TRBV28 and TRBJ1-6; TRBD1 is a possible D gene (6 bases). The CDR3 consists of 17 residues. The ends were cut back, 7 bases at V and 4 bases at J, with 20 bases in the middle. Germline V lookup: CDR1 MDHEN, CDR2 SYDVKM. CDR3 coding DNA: TGTGCCAGCAATACAGAAGACCAGGGGTGGTATAATTCACCCCTCCACTTT. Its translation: CASNTEDQGWYNSPLHF.

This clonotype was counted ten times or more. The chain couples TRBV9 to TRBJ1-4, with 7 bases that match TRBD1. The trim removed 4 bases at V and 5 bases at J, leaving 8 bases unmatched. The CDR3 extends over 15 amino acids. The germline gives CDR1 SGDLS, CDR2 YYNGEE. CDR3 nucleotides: TGTGCCAGCAGCCGCACCGGGACAGAGAATGAAAAACTGTTTTTT. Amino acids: CASSRTGTENEKLFF.

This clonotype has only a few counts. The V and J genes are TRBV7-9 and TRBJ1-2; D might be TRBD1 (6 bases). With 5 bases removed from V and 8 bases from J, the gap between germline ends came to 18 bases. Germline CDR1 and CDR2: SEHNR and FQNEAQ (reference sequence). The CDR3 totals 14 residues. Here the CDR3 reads CASSRPSTGRGYTF. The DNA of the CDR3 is TGTGCCAGCAGCCGCCCGTCGACAGGACGAGGCTACACCTTC.

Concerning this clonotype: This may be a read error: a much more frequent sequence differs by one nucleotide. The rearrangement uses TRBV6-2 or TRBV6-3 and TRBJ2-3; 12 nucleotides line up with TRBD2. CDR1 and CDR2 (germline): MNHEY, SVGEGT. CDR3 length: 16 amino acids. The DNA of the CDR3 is TGTACCAGCAGTGCCTCGACTAGCGGGAGAAAGGATACGCAGTATTTT. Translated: CTSSASTSGRKDTQYF.

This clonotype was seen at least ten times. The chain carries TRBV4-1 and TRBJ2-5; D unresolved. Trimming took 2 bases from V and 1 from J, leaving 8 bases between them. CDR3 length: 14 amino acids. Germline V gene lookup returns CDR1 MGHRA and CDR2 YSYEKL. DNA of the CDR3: TGCGCCAGCAGCCAACGGCAGCTCCAAGAGACCCAGTACTTC. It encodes CASSQRQLQETQYF.

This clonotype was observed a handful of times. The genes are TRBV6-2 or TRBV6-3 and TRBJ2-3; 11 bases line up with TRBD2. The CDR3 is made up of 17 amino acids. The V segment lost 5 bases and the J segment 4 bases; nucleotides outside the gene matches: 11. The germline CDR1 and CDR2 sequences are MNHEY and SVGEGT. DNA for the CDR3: TGTGCCAGCAGTGGTACTCTAGCGGGAGGAGGCGCAGATACGCAGTATTTT. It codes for CASSGTLAGGGADTQYF.

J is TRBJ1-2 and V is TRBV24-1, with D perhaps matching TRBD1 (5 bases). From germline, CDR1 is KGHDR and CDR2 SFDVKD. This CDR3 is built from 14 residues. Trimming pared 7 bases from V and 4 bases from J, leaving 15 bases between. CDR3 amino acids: CATSLGAQSYGYTF. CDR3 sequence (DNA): TGTGCCACCAGCCTCGGGGCGCAGAGCTATGGCTACACCTTC.

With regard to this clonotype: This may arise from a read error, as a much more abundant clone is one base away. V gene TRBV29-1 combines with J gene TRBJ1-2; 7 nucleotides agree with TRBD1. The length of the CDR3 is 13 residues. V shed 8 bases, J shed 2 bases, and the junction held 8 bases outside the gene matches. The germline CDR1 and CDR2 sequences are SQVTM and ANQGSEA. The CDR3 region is CSISRDSNYGYTF. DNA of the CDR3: TGCAGCATTTCGAGGGACAGCAACTATGGCTACACCTTC.

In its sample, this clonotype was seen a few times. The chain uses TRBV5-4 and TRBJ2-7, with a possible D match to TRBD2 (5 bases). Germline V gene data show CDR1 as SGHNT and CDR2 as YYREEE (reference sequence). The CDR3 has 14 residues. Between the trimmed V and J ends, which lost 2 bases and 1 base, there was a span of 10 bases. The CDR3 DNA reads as TGTGCCAGCAGCTTCCGGGGTGGGTCCTACGAGCAGTACTTC. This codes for CASSFRGGSYEQYF.

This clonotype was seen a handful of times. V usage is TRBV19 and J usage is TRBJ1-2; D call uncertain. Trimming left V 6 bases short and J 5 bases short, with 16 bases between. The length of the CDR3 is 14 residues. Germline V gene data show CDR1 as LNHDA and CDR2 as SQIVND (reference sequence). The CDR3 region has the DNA TGTGCCAGTAGAACACCGGACTTAAATTATGGCTACACCTTC. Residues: CASRTPDLNYGYTF.

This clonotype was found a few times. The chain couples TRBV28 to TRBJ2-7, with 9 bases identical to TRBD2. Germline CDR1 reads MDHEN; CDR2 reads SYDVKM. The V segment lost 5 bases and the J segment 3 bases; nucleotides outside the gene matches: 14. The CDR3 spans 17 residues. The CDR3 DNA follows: TGTGCCAGCAGTCCTCCCCCCGTATTAGCGGGAGTCTACGAGCAGTACTTC. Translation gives CASSPPPVLAGVYEQYF.

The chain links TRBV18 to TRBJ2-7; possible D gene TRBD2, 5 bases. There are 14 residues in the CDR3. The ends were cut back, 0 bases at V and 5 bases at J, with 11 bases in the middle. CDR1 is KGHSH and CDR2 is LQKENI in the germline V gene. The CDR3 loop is CASSPPGLGNEQYF. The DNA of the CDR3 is TGTGCCAGCTCACCACCTGGACTGGGGAACGAGCAGTACTTC.